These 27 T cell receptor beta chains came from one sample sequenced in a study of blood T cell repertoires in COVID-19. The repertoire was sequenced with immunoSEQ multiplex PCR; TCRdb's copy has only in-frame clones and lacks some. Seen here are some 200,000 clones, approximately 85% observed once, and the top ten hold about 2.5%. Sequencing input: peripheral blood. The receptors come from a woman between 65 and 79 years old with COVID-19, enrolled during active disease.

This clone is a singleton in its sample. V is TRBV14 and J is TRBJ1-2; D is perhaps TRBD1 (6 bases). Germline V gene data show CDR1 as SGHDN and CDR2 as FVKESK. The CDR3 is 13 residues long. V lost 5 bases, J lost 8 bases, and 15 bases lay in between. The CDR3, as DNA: TGTGCCAGCAGCTACCGGGACACGGTCGGCTACACCTTC. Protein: CASSYRDTVGYTF.

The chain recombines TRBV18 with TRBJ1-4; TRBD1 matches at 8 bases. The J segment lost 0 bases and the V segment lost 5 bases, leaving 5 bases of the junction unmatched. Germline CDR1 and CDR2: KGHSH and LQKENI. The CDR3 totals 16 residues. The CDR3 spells CASSRTGIATNEKLFF. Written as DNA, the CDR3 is TGTGCCAGCTCAAGGACAGGGATTGCAACTAATGAAAAACTGTTTTTT.

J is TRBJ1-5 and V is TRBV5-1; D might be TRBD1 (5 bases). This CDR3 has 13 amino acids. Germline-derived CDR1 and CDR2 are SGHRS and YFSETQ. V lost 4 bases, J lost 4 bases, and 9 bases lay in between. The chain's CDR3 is CASSLGHNQPQHF. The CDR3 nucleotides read TGCGCCAGCAGCCTTGGACATAATCAGCCCCAGCATTTT.

The CDR3: CASSGVRGDNSPLHF. The CDR3 nucleotides read TGTGCCAGCAGTGGTGTCAGGGGCGATAATTCACCCCTCCACTTT. This rearrangement joins TRBV2 to TRBJ1-6; a weak D match, TRBD1 (6 bases). CDR1 and CDR2 from the germline V gene are SNHLY and FYNNEI. The CDR3 covers 15 residues. V gave up 4 bases and J gave up 5 bases, with 12 bases separating them.

The CDR3 DNA reads as TGTGCCAGCAGGCTAGCTAACTACGAGCAGTACTTC. Residues: CASRLANYEQYF. The genes are TRBV2 and TRBJ2-7, with a weak D call TRBD2 (5 bases). The V end lost 6 bases, the J end lost 3 bases, and 9 bases lay between the germline ends. Germline CDR1 is SNHLY and CDR2 is FYNNEI. The CDR3 runs to 12 residues. Full variable domain (missing parts from reference TRBV2 and TRBJ2-7): EPEVTQTPSHQVTQMGQEVILRCVPISNHLYFYWYRQILGQKVEFLVSFYNNEISEKSEIFDDQFSVERPDGSNFTLKIRSTKLEDSAMYFCASRLANYEQYFGPGTRLTVT.

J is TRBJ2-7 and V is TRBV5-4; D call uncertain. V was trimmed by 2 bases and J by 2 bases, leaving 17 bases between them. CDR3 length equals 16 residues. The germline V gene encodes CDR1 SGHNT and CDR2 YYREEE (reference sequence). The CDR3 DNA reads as TGTGCCAGCAGCTTTACCCCGGAGTCAGTCGCCTACGAGCAGTACTTC. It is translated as CASSFTPESVAYEQYF.

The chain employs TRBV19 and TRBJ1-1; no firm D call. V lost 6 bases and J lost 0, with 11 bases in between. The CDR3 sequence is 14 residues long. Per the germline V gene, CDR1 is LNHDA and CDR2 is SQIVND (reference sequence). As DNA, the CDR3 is TGTGCCAGTAGAACCTTAACAGTGAACACTGAAGCTTTCTTT. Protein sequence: CASRTLTVNTEAFF.

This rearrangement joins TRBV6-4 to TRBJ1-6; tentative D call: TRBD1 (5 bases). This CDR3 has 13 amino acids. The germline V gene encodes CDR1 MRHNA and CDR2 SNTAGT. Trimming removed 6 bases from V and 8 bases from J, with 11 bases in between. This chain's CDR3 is CASRDDRDSPLHF. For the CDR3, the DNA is TGTGCCAGCAGGGATGACAGAGATTCACCCCTCCACTTT.

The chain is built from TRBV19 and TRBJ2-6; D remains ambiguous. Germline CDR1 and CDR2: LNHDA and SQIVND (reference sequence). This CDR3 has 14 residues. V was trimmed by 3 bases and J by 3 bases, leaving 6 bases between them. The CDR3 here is CASSISLGANVLTF. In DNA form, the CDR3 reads TGTGCCAGTAGTATTAGTCTTGGGGCCAACGTCCTGACTTTC.

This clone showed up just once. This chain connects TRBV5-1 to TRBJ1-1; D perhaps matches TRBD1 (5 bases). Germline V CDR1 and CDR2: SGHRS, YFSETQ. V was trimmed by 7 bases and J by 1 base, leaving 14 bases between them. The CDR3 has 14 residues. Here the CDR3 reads CASGRGQQNTEAFF. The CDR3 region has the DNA TGCGCCAGCGGCCGCGGACAACAGAACACTGAAGCTTTCTTT.

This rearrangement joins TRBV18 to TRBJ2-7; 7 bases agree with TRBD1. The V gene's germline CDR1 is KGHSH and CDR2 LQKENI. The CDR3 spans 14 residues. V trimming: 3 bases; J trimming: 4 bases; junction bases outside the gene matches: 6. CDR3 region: CASSPSVGQYEQYF. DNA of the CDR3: TGTGCCAGCTCACCCTCCGTGGGACAGTACGAGCAGTACTTC.

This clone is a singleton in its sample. The CDR3 loop reads CASSQQRQSLDGYTF. CDR3 coding DNA: TGTGCCAGCAGCCAACAAAGACAGTCCCTAGACGGCTACACCTTC. The chain combines TRBV4-2 with TRBJ1-2; TRBD1 is a possible D gene (5 bases). Trimming removed 2 bases at V and 8 bases at J, with 18 bases between. CDR3 length equals 15 residues. CDR1 is LGHNA, CDR2 YNFKEQ, per germline.

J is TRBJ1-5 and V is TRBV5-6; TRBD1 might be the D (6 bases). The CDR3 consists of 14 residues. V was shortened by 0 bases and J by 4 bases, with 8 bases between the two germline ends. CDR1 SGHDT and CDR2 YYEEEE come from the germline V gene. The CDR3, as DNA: TGTGCCAGCAGCTTGGGGACAGTAAATCAGCCCCAGCATTTT. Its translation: CASSLGTVNQPQHF. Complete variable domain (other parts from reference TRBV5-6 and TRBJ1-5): DAGVTQSPTHLIKTRGQQVTLRCSPKSGHDTVSWYQQALGQGPQFIFQYYEEEERQRGNFPDRFSGHQFPNYSSELNVNALLLGDSALYLCASSLGTVNQPQHFGDGTRLSIL.

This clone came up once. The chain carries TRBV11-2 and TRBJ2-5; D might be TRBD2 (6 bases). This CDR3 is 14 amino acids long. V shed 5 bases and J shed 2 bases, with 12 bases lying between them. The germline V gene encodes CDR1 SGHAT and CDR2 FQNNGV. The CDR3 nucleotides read TGTGCCAGCAGCAAGGCGGGGCTTCAAGAGACCCAGTACTTC. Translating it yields CASSKAGLQETQYF.

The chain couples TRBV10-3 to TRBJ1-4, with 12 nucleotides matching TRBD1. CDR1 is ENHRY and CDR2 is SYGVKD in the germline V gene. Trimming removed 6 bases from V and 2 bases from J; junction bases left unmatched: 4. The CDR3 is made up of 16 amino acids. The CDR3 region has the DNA TGTGCCATCAGACCCGGGACAGGGGGCACTAATGAAAAACTGTTTTTT. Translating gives CAIRPGTGGTNEKLFF.

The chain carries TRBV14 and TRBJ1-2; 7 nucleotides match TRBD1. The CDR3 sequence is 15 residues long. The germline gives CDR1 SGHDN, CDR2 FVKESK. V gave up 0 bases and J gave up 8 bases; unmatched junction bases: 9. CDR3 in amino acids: CASSQDLTGLGGYTF. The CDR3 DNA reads TGTGCCAGCAGCCAAGATCTGACAGGGTTAGGCGGCTACACCTTC.

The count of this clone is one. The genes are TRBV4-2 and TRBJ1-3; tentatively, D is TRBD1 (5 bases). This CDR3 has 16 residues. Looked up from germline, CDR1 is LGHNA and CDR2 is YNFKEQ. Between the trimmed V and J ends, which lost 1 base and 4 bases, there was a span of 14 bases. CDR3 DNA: TGTGCCAGCAGCCAAGTTATAAGGGGATCAGGAAACACCATATATTTT. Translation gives CASSQVIRGSGNTIYF.

CDR3 residues: CATSTGRVSLNQPQHF. CDR3 DNA sequence: TGTGCCACCAGCACGGGGAGAGTGTCTCTCAATCAGCCCCAGCATTTT. The chain combines TRBV15 with TRBJ1-5, with D unresolved. This CDR3 region has 16 residues. The V end lost 4 bases, the J end lost 3 bases, and 16 bases lay between the germline ends. Germline values: CDR1 LNHNV, CDR2 YYDKDF (reference sequence). Full variable domain (remainder filled in from reference TRBV15 and TRBJ1-5): DAMVIQNPRYQVTQFGKPVTLSCSQTLNHNVMYWYQQKSSQAPKLLFHYYDKDFNNEADTPDNFQSRRPNTSFCFLDIRSPGLGDTAMYLCATSTGRVSLNQPQHFGDGTRLSIL.

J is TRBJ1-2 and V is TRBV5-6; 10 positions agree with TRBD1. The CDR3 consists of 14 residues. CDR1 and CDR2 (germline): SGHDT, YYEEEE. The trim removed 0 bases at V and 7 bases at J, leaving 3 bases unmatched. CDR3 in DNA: TGTGCCAGCAGCTTGGGACAGGGGGCTTTTGGCTACACCTTC. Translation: CASSLGQGAFGYTF.

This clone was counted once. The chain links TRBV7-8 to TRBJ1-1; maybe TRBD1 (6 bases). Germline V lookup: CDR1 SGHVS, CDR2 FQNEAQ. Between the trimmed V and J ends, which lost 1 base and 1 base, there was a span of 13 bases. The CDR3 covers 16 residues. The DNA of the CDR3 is TGTGCCAGCAGCTTAGTTGGGGGGGCGAGGAACACTGAAGCTTTCTTT. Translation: CASSLVGGARNTEAFF.

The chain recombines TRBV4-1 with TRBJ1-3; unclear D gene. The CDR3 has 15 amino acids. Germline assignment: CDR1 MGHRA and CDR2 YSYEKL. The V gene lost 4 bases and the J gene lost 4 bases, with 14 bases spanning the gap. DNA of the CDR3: TGCGCCAGCAGCCCGCCCCGATCAGGAGGAAACACCATATATTTT. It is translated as CASSPPRSGGNTIYF.

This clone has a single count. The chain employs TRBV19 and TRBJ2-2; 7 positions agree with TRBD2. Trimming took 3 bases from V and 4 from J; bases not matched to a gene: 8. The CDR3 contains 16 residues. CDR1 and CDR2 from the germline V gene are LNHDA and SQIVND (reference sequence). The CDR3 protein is CASSMVPAGFTGELFF. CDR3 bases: TGTGCCAGTAGTATGGTTCCAGCGGGGTTCACCGGGGAGCTGTTTTTT.

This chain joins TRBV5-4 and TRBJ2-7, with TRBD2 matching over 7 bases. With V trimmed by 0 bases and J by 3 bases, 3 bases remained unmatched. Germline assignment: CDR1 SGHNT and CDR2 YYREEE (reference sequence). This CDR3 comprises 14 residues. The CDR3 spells CASSLGPSGYEQYF. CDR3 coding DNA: TGTGCCAGCAGCTTGGGTCCTAGCGGCTACGAGCAGTACTTC.

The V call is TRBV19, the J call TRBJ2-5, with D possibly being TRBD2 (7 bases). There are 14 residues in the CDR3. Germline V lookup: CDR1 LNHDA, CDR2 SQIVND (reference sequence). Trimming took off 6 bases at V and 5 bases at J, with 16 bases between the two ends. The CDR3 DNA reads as TGTGCCAGTAGGGAACCGGGGGGCCGGGAGACCCAGTACTTC. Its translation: CASREPGGRETQYF.

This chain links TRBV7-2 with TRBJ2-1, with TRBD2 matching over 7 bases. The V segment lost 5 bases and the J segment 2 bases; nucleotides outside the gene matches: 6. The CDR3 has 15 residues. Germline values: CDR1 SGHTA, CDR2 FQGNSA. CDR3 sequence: CASSVGGSAYNEQFF. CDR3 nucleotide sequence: TGTGCCAGCAGCGTGGGGGGGAGTGCCTACAATGAGCAGTTCTTC.

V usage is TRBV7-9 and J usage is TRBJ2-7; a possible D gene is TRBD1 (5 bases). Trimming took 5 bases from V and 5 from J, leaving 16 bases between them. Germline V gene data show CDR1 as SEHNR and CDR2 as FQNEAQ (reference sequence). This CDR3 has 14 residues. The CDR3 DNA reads TGTGCCAGCAGCCCCTGGGGCGGTGGGGACGAGCAGTACTTC. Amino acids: CASSPWGGGDEQYF.

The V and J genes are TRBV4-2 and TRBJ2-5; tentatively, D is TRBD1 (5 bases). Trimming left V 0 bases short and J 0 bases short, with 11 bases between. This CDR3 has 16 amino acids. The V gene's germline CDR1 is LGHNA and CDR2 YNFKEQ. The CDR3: CASSQEDNTYQETQYF. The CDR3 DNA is TGTGCCAGCAGCCAAGAGGACAACACGTACCAAGAGACCCAGTACTTC.